One sample yielded the 7 T cell receptor beta chains listed below, sequenced in a study of Graves' ophthalmopathy and Graves' hyperthyroidism. For repertoire sequencing, the TCR beta CDR3 regions were amplified from RNA transcripts. The first-round RT-PCR employed HTBI primers together with the Qiagen OneStep RT-PCR kit. A multiplex PCR was then performed as the second round. TCRdb passed the multiplex PCR reads through MiXCR, listing each CDR3 protein once. The table records more than 1,000,000 distinct CDR3 sequences, about two fifths of them present only once. The sample consisted of peripheral blood or thyroid tissue (not recorded which). The receptor set was obtained from an adult man with Graves' hyperthyroidism.

This clonotype was counted many times. The chain employs TRBV12-3 or TRBV12-4 and TRBJ2-5; 8 nucleotides agree with TRBD1. J gave up 0 bases and V 7 bases, and 7 bases lay outside the gene matches. The CDR3 covers 15 residues. CDR3 nucleotides: TGTGCCAGCAAAACCCGGGACAGGTACCAAGAGACCCAGTACTTC. Its translation is CASKTRDRYQETQYF.

In this sample, this clonotype turned up a few times. The chain is built from TRBV7-2 and TRBJ2-2, with a tentative D call TRBD2 (5 bases). CDR1 is SGHTA, CDR2 FQGNSA, per germline. V was clipped by 3 bases and J by 4 bases, with 9 bases between them. The CDR3 consists of 14 residues. The chain's CDR3 is CASSFSRGTGELFF. CDR3 sequence (DNA): TGTGCCAGCAGCTTCAGCCGGGGCACCGGGGAGCTGTTTTTT.

This clonotype has at least ten counts. The chain carries TRBV12-3 or TRBV12-4 and TRBJ1-5, with unresolved D. The V gene lost 7 bases and the J gene lost 4 bases, with 14 bases spanning the gap. The CDR3 runs 14 residues. The DNA of the CDR3 is TGTGCCAGCAACTCCGGGCTGGGGAATCAGCCCCAGCATTTT. Amino acids: CASNSGLGNQPQHF.

There are many counts of this clonotype. The chain is built from TRBV7-9 and TRBJ2-5, with D possibly matching TRBD2 (5 bases). CDR3 size: 17 residues. Germline V lookup: CDR1 SEHNR, CDR2 FQNEAQ (reference sequence). V lost 0 bases and J lost 5, with 19 bases in between. CDR3 sequence (DNA): TGTGCCAGCAGCTTAGCTGCCCTAGTACAACGCGGGGAGACCCAGTACTTC. This encodes CASSLAALVQRGETQYF. Combining the CDR3 with reference TRBV7-9 and TRBJ2-5 gives the whole variable domain DTGVSQNPRHKITKRGQNVTFRCDPISEHNRLYWYRQTLGQGPEFLTYFQNEAQLEKSRLLSDRFSAERPKGSFSTLEIQRTEQGDSAMYLCASSLAALVQRGETQYFGPGTRLLVL.

CDR3 sequence (DNA): TGTGCCAGCAGTTACAGAGACAGGGGAGTCGGCTACACCTTC. Amino acids: CASSYRDRGVGYTF. This chain links TRBV12-3 or TRBV12-4 with TRBJ1-2; 8 bases are shared with TRBD1. This CDR3 is built from 14 residues. V dropped 4 bases and J dropped 8; count of bases not matched to a gene: 9.

A remark on this clonotype: A much larger clone differs by one base, so this may be a read error. The chain carries TRBV11-2 and TRBJ1-2; 8 bases align to TRBD1. In germline, CDR1 is SGHAT, CDR2 FQNNGV. The CDR3 spans 16 residues. The V gene end was trimmed by 5 bases and the J gene end by 1 base; junction bases not matched to a gene: 9. The DNA of the CDR3 is TGTGCCAGCAGCCCCGACCGGGACAGGATTAACTATGGCTACACCTTC. Protein product: CASSPDRDRINYGYTF. Together with reference TRBV11-2 and TRBJ1-2, the CDR3 gives the full variable domain: EAGVAQSPRYKIIEKRQSVAFWCNPISGHATLYWYQQILGQGPKLLIQFQNNGVVDDSQLPKDRFSAERLKGVDSTLKIQPAKLEDSAVYLCASSPDRDRINYGYTFGSGTRLTVV.

This rearrangement joins TRBV20-1 to TRBJ1-2, with a weak D call TRBD1 (5 bases). The CDR3 has 13 amino acids. CDR1 and CDR2 (germline): DFQATT, SNEGSKA (reference sequence). V shed 6 bases and J shed 1 base, with 12 bases lying between them. In DNA form, the CDR3 reads TGCAGTGCCGGGCAGGGCTATAACTATGGCTACACCTTC. The encoded protein is CSAGQGYNYGYTF.